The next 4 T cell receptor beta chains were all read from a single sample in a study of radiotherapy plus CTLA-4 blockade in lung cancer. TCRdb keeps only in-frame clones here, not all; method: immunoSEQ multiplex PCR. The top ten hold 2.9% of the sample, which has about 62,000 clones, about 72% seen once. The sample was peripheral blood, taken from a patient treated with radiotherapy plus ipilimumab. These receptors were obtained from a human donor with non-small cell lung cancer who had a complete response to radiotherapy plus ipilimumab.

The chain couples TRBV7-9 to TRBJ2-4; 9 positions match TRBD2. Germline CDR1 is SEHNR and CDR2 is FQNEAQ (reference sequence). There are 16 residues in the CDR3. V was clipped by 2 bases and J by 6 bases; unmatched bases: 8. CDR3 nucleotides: TGTGCCAGCAGCTTATGGGTAGCGGGAGTGGGAAACATTCAGTACTTC. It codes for CASSLWVAGVGNIQYF.

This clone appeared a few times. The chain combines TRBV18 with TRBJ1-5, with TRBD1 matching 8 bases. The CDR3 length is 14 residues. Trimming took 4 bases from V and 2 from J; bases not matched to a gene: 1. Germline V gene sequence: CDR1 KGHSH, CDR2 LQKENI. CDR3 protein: CASSLGQGNQPQHF. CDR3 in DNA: TGTGCCAGCTCACTGGGACAGGGCAATCAGCCCCAGCATTTT.

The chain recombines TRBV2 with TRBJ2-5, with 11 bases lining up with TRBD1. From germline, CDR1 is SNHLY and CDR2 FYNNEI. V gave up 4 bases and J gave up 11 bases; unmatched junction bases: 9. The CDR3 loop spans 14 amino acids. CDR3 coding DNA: TGTGCCAGCAGTGCCCGGACAGGGGGCTGGGAGCAGTACTTC. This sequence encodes CASSARTGGWEQYF.

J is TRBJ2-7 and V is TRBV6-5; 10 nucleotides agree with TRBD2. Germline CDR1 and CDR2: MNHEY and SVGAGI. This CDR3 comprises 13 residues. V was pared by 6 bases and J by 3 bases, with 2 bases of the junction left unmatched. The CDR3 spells CASRASGSYEQYF. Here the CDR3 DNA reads TGTGCCAGCAGGGCTAGCGGGAGCTACGAGCAGTACTTC.